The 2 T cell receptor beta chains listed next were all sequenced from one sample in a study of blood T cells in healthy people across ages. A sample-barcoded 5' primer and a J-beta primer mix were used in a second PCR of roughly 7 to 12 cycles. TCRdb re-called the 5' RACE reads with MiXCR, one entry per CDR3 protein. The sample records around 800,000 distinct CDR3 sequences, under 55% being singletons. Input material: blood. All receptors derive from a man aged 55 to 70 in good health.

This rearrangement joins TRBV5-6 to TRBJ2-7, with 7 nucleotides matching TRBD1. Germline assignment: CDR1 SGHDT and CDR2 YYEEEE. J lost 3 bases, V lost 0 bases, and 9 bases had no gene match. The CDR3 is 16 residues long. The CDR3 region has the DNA TGTGCCAGCAGCTTGGAAAGGGGGCTAATCTTCTACGAGCAGTACTTC. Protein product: CASSLERGLIFYEQYF.

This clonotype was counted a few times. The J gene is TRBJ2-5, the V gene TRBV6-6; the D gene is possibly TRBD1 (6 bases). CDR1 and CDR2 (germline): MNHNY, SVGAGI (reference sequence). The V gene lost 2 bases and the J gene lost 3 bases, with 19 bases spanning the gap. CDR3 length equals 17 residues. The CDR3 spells CASSYPSQGSWEETQYF. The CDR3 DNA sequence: TGTGCCAGCAGTTACCCATCCCAGGGGAGTTGGGAAGAGACCCAGTACTTC.